Sequencing of this T cell receptor (beta chain) was carried out in a study of cytomegalovirus exposure and HLA in healthy donors. The overall study: Earlier, fewer than 140 million unique TCR beta sequences were recovered from 200 million or so T cells by an analysis.

Broader study findings: Later on, a genetic analysis was performed. It linked a missense variant in DCLRE1C with V- and J-gene trimming of TCR beta. Later on, an analysis found that several of the most significant clusters appeared to be linked to common viral pathogens, which included parvovirus B19.

This clone was seen more than once but under ten times. Its matching antigen is unknown. Germline V gene lookup returns CDR1 SGHVS and CDR2 FNYEAQ. The CDR3 is made up of 12 amino acids. Trimming removed 2 bases from V and 4 bases from J, with 6 bases in between. PCR primers comprised 60 Vbeta and 13 Jbeta primers. In the authors' workflow: Some 11 million of the roughly 77 million unique TCR beta chains counted in a later analysis were shared. TCRdb keeps only in-frame clones here, not all; method: immunoSEQ multiplex PCR. That table furnishes V, J and clone size, whereas the DNA furnished D and trimming. Among some 95,000 clones listed, more than 60% were seen once.

The V gene is TRBV7-6, the J gene TRBJ2-7; D call uncertain. The TCR originated in a man in his forties or fifties in good health and CMV-seropositive. The sequenced material came from PBMCs. The CDR3 loop reads CASSLTRYEQYF. The CDR3 DNA follows: TGTGCCAGCAGCTTAACCAGGTACGAGCAGTACTTC.